The rows below give T cell receptor beta chains drawn from one sample of a study of T cells expressing NK-cell markers. TCRdb reprocessed the 5' RACE reads and reports one entry per CDR3 protein, with no DNA. The sample has 350,000 to 400,000 distinct CDR3 sequences. The source material was blood T cells: a sorted CD56 or NKG2C T cell subset, CD4+ or CD8+ T cells, or bulk PBMC T cells (not recorded which). The receptors were sampled from a woman in her forties or fifties in good health. Both conserved end residues are part of each CDR3. Fields, in order: J gene, V gene, CDR3 protein.

TRBJ1-2 TRBV4-1 CASSQGERENYGYTF
TRBJ2-2 TRBV12-3/TRBV12-4 CASSPSAGNTGELFF
TRBJ2-1 TRBV5-1 CASSLPGEYEQFF
TRBJ2-7 TRBV5-1 CASSSQGARRLAGGPVSYEQYF
TRBJ2-1 TRBV29-1 CSVIGSGGSYNEQFF
TRBJ2-7 TRBV15 CATSRAAGFYYEQYF
TRBJ2-1 TRBV7-8 CASRPRGPFRTTHNEQFF
TRBJ2-7 TRBV4-2 CASSRGTGNLLFYEQYF
TRBJ2-7 TRBV4-1 CASSQVGGLVSYEQYF
TRBJ2-4 TRBV20-1 CSVMGLAKNIQYF
TRBJ1-2 TRBV7-7 CASSLYWTELYGYTF
TRBJ1-2 TRBV28 CASSPGHNGYTF